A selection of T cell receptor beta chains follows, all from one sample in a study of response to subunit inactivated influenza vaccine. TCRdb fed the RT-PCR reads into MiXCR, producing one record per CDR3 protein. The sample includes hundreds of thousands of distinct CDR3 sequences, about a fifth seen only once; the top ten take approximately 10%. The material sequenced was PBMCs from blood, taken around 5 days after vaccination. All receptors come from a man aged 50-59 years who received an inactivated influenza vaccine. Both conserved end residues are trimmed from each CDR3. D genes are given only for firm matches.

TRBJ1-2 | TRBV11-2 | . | ASSFGSLNYGYT
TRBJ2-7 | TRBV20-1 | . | SARVAGVSYEQY
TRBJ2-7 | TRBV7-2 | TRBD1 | ASSLEGRGLWEQY
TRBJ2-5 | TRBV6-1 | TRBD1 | ASSLRGQEYQETQY
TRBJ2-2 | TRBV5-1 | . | ASSGSFPDTGELF
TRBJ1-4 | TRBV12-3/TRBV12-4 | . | ASRISVLREKLF
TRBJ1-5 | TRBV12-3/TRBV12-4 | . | ASTSGTSNQPQH
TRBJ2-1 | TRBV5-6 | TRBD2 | ASSPGTSANEQF
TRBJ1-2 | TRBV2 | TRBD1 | ASRGLRDSPNYGYT
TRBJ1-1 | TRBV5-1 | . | ASSGDTNTEAF
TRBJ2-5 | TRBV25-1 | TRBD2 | ASTPRGTTRETQY
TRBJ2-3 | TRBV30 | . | AWTEETDNTQY
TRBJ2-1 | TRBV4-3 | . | ASSRSRDPYNEQF
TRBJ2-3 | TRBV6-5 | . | ASSSPDRDSDTQY
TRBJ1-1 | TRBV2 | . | ASNPEQVWGTEAF
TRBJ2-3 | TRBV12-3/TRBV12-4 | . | ASSPQVTRTDTQY
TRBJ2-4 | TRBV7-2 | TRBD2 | ASSLGGTSKNIQY
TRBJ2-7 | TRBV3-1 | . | ASSRQVPSYEQY
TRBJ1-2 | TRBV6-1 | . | ASSELGGVNYGYT
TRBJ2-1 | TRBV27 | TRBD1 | ASSFGQGVGEQF
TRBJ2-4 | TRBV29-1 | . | SVPGFGAGGKNIQY
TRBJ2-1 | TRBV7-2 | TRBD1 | ASSLRQGPDEQF
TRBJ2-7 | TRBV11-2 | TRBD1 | ASSRPRDSLYEQY
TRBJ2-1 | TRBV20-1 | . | SANTGRRGRDEQF
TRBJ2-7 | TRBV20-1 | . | SASFRGRSYEQY
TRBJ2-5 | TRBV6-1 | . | ASRKFHDETQY
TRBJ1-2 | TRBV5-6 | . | ASNPKDSFAGYT
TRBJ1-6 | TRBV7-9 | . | ASSLAQVTDSPLH
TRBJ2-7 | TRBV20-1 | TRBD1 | SAREGQATGEQY
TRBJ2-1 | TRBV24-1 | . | ATSDRENNEQF
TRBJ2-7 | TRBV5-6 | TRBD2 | ASSLMRGSGRSEQY
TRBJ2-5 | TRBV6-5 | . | ASSYSIRGGETQY
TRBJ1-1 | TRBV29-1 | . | SVEVGGRTEAF
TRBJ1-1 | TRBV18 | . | ASSPSAPTEAF
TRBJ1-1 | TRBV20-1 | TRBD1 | SASIRGVTEAF
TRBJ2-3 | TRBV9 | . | ASSVDYSTDTQY
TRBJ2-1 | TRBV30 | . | AWTLYGSYNEQF
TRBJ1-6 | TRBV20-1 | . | SARDYRSNSPLH
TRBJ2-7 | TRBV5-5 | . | ASSLDRESEQY
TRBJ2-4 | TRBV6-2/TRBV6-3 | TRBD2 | ASTISGTKNIQY
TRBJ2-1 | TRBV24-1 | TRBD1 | ATSDSLRPDRGKKNEQF
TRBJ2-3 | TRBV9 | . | ASSPSRDTQY
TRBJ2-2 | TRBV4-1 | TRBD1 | ASSQGQDRGSGELF
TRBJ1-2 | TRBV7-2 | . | ASSLGGAGRYGYT
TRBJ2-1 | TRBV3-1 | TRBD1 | ASSQVTGSSEQF
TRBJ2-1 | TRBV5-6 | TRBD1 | ASSFYWDRGYNEQF
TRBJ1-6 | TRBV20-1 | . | SARDFSNNSPLH
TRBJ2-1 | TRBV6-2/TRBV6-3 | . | ASSYGQGIEQF